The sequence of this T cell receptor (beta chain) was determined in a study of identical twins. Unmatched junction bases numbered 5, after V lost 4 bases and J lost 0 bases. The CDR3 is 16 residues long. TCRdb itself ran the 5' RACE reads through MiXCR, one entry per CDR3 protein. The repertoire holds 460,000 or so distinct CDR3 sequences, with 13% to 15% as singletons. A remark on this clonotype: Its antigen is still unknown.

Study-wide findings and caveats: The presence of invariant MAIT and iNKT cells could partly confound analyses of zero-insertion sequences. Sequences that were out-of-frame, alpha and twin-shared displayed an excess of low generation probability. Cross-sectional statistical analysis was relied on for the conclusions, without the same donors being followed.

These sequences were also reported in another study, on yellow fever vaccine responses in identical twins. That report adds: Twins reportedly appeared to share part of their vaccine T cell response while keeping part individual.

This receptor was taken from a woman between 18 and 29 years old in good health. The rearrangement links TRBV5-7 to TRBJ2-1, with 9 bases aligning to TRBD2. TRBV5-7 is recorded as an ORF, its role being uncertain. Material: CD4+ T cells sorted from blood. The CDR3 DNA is TGTGCCAGCAGCCCTCTAGCGGGAAGCTCCTACAATGAGCAGTTCTTC. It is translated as CASSPLAGSSYNEQFF.